A selection of T cell receptor beta chains follows, all from one sample in a study of post-analysis software for immune sequencing data. A single record per CDR3 protein comes from TCRdb applying MiXCR to the PCR reads. The sample records about half a million distinct CDR3 sequences, approximately 46% being singletons. Material for sequencing was blood. The receptor source for this set is a girl aged 10 to 17 with multiple sclerosis. Each CDR3 is given with its conserved first and last residue. The order of the fields is V gene, J gene, D gene, clone size, CDR3 DNA, CDR3 protein. D genes are given only for firm matches. Size values are once, few and many counts, or a class for expanded clones, and some rows have none.

V: TRBV5-6
J: TRBJ2-1
D: TRBD1
size: .
DNA: TGTGCCACCCAGACAGGGATGACCTACAATGAGCAGTTCTTC
CDR3: CATQTGMTYNEQFF

V: TRBV20-1
J: TRBJ1-5
D: .
size: .
DNA: TGCAGTGCTCGGACACCAAATAGCAATCAGCCCCAGCATTTT
CDR3: CSARTPNSNQPQHF

V: TRBV12-3/TRBV12-4
J: TRBJ2-7
D: .
size: .
DNA: TGTGCCAGCAGTGATCAACCCCAACTAGGGACGTCCTACGAGCAGTACTTC
CDR3: CASSDQPQLGTSYEQYF

V: TRBV27
J: TRBJ2-7
D: .
size: many
DNA: TGTGCCAGCAGTTTGGCAGGGCCCTACGAGCAGTACTTC
CDR3: CASSLAGPYEQYF

V: TRBV6-5
J: TRBJ2-3
D: .
size: .
DNA: TGTGCCAGCAGCGATGGGACCAACACAGATACGCAGTATTTT
CDR3: CASSDGTNTDTQYF

V: TRBV5-6
J: TRBJ2-5
D: .
size: .
DNA: TGTGCCAGCAGCGGACTGGACAGCCTAGAGACCCAGTACTTC
CDR3: CASSGLDSLETQYF

V: TRBV18
J: TRBJ2-5
D: TRBD1
size: few
DNA: TGTGCCAGCTCACAGGGGATCCGGGACAGTCAAGAGACCCAGTACTTC
CDR3: CASSQGIRDSQETQYF

V: TRBV25-1
J: TRBJ1-4
D: TRBD1
size: once
DNA: TGTGCCAGCGGCCTCGAAGGGACAGCTAATGAAAAACTGTTTTTT
CDR3: CASGLEGTANEKLFF

V: TRBV11-1
J: TRBJ2-7
D: .
size: few
DNA: TGTGCCAGCAGCCTGGATCAGGTCACCTACGAGCAGTACTTC
CDR3: CASSLDQVTYEQYF

V: TRBV3-1
J: TRBJ2-1
D: TRBD2
size: few
DNA: TGTGCCAGCAGCCAGACTAGCGAGCAGTTCTTC
CDR3: CASSQTSEQFF

V: TRBV20-1
J: TRBJ1-4
D: .
size: many
DNA: TGCAGTGCTAGGATGGTGTCAGTAGGCGAAAAACTGTTTTTT
CDR3: CSARMVSVGEKLFF

V: TRBV5-1
J: TRBJ1-2
D: TRBD1
size: .
DNA: TGCGCCAGCAGCCCAACCGGGACAGGAATCTATGGCTACACCTTC
CDR3: CASSPTGTGIYGYTF

V: TRBV20-1
J: TRBJ1-5
D: .
size: once
DNA: TGCAGTGCTAGGGGGGAGGGTTGGAGCAATCAGCCCCAGCATTTT
CDR3: CSARGEGWSNQPQHF

V: TRBV28
J: TRBJ2-7
D: .
size: .
DNA: TGTGCCAGCAGTCCATCTTCACCTTCCTACGAGCAGTACTTC
CDR3: CASSPSSPSYEQYF

V: TRBV28
J: TRBJ1-2
D: .
size: .
DNA: TGTGCCAGCAGGCGCGGACAGAGAGCCTATGGCTACACCTTC
CDR3: CASRRGQRAYGYTF

V: TRBV7-2
J: TRBJ2-1
D: TRBD2
size: .
DNA: TGTGCCAGCAGCTTAGTGGGTCGAACTAGCGGTAATGAGCAGTTCTTC
CDR3: CASSLVGRTSGNEQFF

V: TRBV6-5
J: TRBJ2-5
D: .
size: once
DNA: TGTGCCAGCAGACGTCCGTACCAAGAGGCCCAGTACTTC
CDR3: CASRRPYQEAQYF

V: TRBV27
J: TRBJ1-2
D: .
size: few
DNA: TGTGCCAGCAGCCGGGACGAAGGCATGTATGGCTACACCTTC
CDR3: CASSRDEGMYGYTF

V: TRBV25-1
J: TRBJ1-1
D: .
size: .
DNA: TGTGCCAGCAGTAAAGGGGAGTGGAACACTGAAGCTTTCTTT
CDR3: CASSKGEWNTEAFF

V: TRBV20-1
J: TRBJ2-7
D: TRBD2
size: .
DNA: TGCAGTGCTAAGGTAGCGGGACAAATCTACAATGAGCAGTACTTC
CDR3: CSAKVAGQIYNEQYF

V: TRBV4-2
J: TRBJ2-1
D: TRBD2
size: once
DNA: TGTGCCAGCAGCCAAGTAACTAGCGGGAGGACCAATGAGCAGTTCTTC
CDR3: CASSQVTSGRTNEQFF

V: TRBV29-1
J: TRBJ2-2
D: .
size: .
DNA: TGCAGCGGTGTTGGGGTTGGCGGGGAGCTGTTTTTT
CDR3: CSGVGVGGELFF

V: TRBV28
J: TRBJ2-1
D: TRBD1
size: few
DNA: TGTGCCAGCCGAGAGACAGGGGTGCATGAGCAGTTCTTC
CDR3: CASRETGVHEQFF

V: TRBV7-2
J: TRBJ2-7
D: .
size: few
DNA: TGTGCCAGCAGCTTAGAGGAGTACGAGCAGTACTTC
CDR3: CASSLEEYEQYF

V: TRBV7-9
J: TRBJ2-7
D: .
size: .
DNA: TGTGCCAGCAGCTTAGTGGGAGAGGGCAATGAGCAGTACTTC
CDR3: CASSLVGEGNEQYF

V: TRBV20-1
J: TRBJ2-7
D: .
size: .
DNA: TGCAGTGCGTCTCCCGGAGCGGATTACGAGCAGTACTTC
CDR3: CSASPGADYEQYF

V: TRBV5-1
J: TRBJ2-7
D: TRBD1
size: .
DNA: TGCGCCAGCAGCTTGAGCCCGGGACAGGGCTACGAGCAGTACTTC
CDR3: CASSLSPGQGYEQYF

V: TRBV5-4
J: TRBJ2-1
D: TRBD2
size: .
DNA: TGTGTCAGCAGCCCCCAGAGGACTAGCGGATATGAGCAGTTCTTC
CDR3: CVSSPQRTSGYEQFF

V: TRBV5-1
J: TRBJ2-5
D: .
size: .
DNA: TGCGCCAGCAGCTTTCCGGAAGGGGAAGAGACCCAGTACTTC
CDR3: CASSFPEGEETQYF

V: TRBV7-2
J: TRBJ1-6
D: .
size: .
DNA: TGTGCCAGCAGCTTAGGCGGGGGAAATTCACCCCTCCACTTT
CDR3: CASSLGGGNSPLHF

V: TRBV5-6
J: TRBJ1-1
D: TRBD1
size: .
DNA: TGTGCCAGCAGCCCAGGGGGCTGGGACACTGAAGCTTTCTTT
CDR3: CASSPGGWDTEAFF

V: TRBV24-1
J: TRBJ2-3
D: TRBD1
size: .
DNA: TGTGCCACCAGTGATCGAGGGACAGGGACAGATACGCAGTATTTT
CDR3: CATSDRGTGTDTQYF

V: TRBV20-1
J: TRBJ2-1
D: .
size: .
DNA: TGCAGTGCTCCCGGGACCATGAACAATGAGCAGTTCTTC
CDR3: CSAPGTMNNEQFF

V: TRBV5-1
J: TRBJ2-7
D: .
size: .
DNA: TGCGCCAGCAGCTTGAATTCACGGGAACCCTCCTACGAGCAGTACTTC
CDR3: CASSLNSREPSYEQYF

V: TRBV6-6
J: TRBJ2-7
D: .
size: .
DNA: TGTGCCAGCAGTTACTCAACTGGGTTTACCTACGAGCAGTACTTC
CDR3: CASSYSTGFTYEQYF

V: TRBV2
J: TRBJ1-1
D: .
size: .
DNA: TGTGCCAGCAGTGAGGGGTTTGTAGGTTTCTTT
CDR3: CASSEGFVGFF

V: TRBV25-1
J: TRBJ1-2
D: .
size: once
DNA: TGTGTCAGCAGTGAATTGGGCTTCTATGGCTACACCTTC
CDR3: CVSSELGFYGYTF

V: TRBV5-1
J: TRBJ2-1
D: .
size: .
DNA: TGCGCCAGCAGCTTTGACGACTACAATGAGCAGTTCTTC
CDR3: CASSFDDYNEQFF

V: TRBV20-1
J: TRBJ2-7
D: .
size: .
DNA: TGCAGTGCTAGAGGCCGAGGGCCCACATTCTACGAGCAGTACTTC
CDR3: CSARGRGPTFYEQYF

V: TRBV7-3
J: TRBJ2-5
D: TRBD1
size: few
DNA: TGTGCCAGCAGCTTGGTGGGACAGGGGTCGGAGACCCAGTACTTC
CDR3: CASSLVGQGSETQYF

V: TRBV12-3/TRBV12-4
J: TRBJ1-5
D: TRBD1
size: .
DNA: TGTGCCAGCAGTTTAGAGACAGGGGTGAATCAGCCCCAGCATTTT
CDR3: CASSLETGVNQPQHF

V: TRBV20-1
J: TRBJ1-5
D: .
size: .
DNA: TGCAGTGCTAGTGACCCCCGAGGAGGGGGTTATCAGCCCCAGCATTTT
CDR3: CSASDPRGGGYQPQHF

V: TRBV7-2
J: TRBJ2-7
D: .
size: few
DNA: TGTGCCAGCAGCCCCCAGACCGAGCAGTACTTC
CDR3: CASSPQTEQYF

V: TRBV11-2
J: TRBJ1-2
D: TRBD1
size: .
DNA: TGTGCCAGCAGCAAAGACAGGGGGCGCGAAAGAATCTATGGCTACACCTTC
CDR3: CASSKDRGRERIYGYTF

V: TRBV20-1
J: TRBJ2-1
D: TRBD1
size: .
DNA: TGCAGTGCTAGAGATGGGGCGGGGACAGGGGGGAATGAGCAGTTCTTC
CDR3: CSARDGAGTGGNEQFF

V: TRBV10-3
J: TRBJ2-7
D: TRBD1
size: few
DNA: TGTGCCATCCGAGGGGGCGAATGGGACGAGCAGTACTTC
CDR3: CAIRGGEWDEQYF